These 9 T cell receptor beta chains came from one sample sequenced in a study of blood T cell repertoires in COVID-19. Clones were read by immunoSEQ multiplex PCR, and TCRdb kept only the in-frame ones, dropping some. The table lists fewer than 100,000 clones, around 87% of them singletons. Sequencing was done on a sample of peripheral blood. These receptor sequences come from a human donor in a cohort sampled during active COVID-19.

This clone was seen only once. The genes are TRBV5-5 and TRBJ1-1, with TRBD1 identical over 9 bases. With V trimmed by 7 bases and J by 1 base, 5 bases remained unmatched. Germline values: CDR1 SGHKS, CDR2 YYEKEE (reference sequence). This CDR3 region has 14 residues. CDR3 sequence (DNA): TGTGCCAGCGCATACAGGGGGCCGAACACTGAAGCTTTCTTT. Protein sequence: CASAYRGPNTEAFF.

This clone came up once. The gene calls are TRBV9 and TRBJ2-7, with 8 bases that match TRBD2. CDR1 SGDLS and CDR2 YYNGEE come from the germline V gene. The CDR3 extends over 15 amino acids. Trimming removed 0 bases from V and 3 bases from J; junction bases left unmatched: 5. For the CDR3, the DNA is TGTGCCAGCAGCGTAGATGCGGGAGGTTACTACGAGCAGTACTTC. Translated, it gives CASSVDAGGYYEQYF.

The chain has TRBV13 and TRBJ2-7, with 15 bases that match TRBD2. This CDR3 has 15 amino acids. Germline CDR1 reads PRHDT; CDR2 reads FYEKMQ (reference sequence). V dropped 5 bases and J dropped 4; count of bases not matched to a gene: 3. The CDR3 region is CASSLGLAGGYEQYF. CDR3 sequence (DNA): TGTGCCAGCAGCCTGGGACTAGCGGGAGGATACGAGCAGTACTTC.

The gene calls are TRBV2 and TRBJ1-6; D unclear. V was shortened by 5 bases and J by 3 bases, with 8 bases between the two germline ends. The CDR3 consists of 14 residues. Germline values: CDR1 SNHLY, CDR2 FYNNEI. The DNA of the CDR3 is TGTGCCAGCAGTCTACGGGTCTATAATTCACCCCTCCACTTT. This gives the protein CASSLRVYNSPLHF.

The V call is TRBV7-3, the J call TRBJ1-6; TRBD1 might be the D (6 bases). The CDR3 is made up of 14 amino acids. CDR1 SGHTA and CDR2 FQGTGA come from the germline V gene. Trimming removed 2 bases from V and 8 bases from J, with 10 bases in between. In DNA, the CDR3 is TGTGCCAGCAGCTTAGGGGGCCTCGATTCACCCCTCCACTTT. Translated, it gives CASSLGGLDSPLHF.

The chain couples TRBV12-3 or TRBV12-4 to TRBJ1-1; D might be TRBD1 (5 bases). The CDR3 sequence is 13 residues long. The V and J ends lost 5 bases and 5 bases respectively, with 12 bases between them. The CDR3 here is CASSSRGGTEAFF. The CDR3 DNA is TGTGCCAGCAGTAGCCGGGGGGGAACTGAAGCTTTCTTT.

The chain links TRBV3-1 (or the pseudogene TRBV3-2) to TRBJ2-7; the D is unclear. Germline V lookup: CDR1 LGHDT, CDR2 YNNKEL (reference sequence). This CDR3 has 14 amino acids. V was cut by 1 base and J by 0 bases, with 7 bases left in between. The CDR3, as DNA: TGTGCCAGCAGCCAAGGTCTCAGCTCCTACGAGCAGTACTTC. Its translation is CASSQGLSSYEQYF.

The V call is TRBV6-5, the J call TRBJ2-5; TRBD2 matches at 8 bases. The CDR3 contains 15 residues. With 5 bases clipped from V and 3 bases from J, the junction kept 8 bases outside the gene matches. Looked up from germline, CDR1 is MNHEY and CDR2 is SVGAGI. CDR3: CASSPRSGGKETQYF. In nucleotides, the CDR3 is TGTGCCAGCAGTCCGAGGAGCGGGGGTAAAGAGACCCAGTACTTC.

The chain joins TRBV13 to TRBJ2-2, with TRBD2 matching over 8 bases. Germline CDR1 PRHDT, CDR2 FYEKMQ (reference sequence). This CDR3 is built from 17 residues. Losses at the gene ends were 5 bases for V and 0 bases for J; bases not matched to a gene: 8. The CDR3 protein is CASSPRPSGPNTGELFF. The CDR3 bases are TGTGCCAGCAGCCCCCGCCCTAGCGGGCCGAACACCGGGGAGCTGTTTTTT.